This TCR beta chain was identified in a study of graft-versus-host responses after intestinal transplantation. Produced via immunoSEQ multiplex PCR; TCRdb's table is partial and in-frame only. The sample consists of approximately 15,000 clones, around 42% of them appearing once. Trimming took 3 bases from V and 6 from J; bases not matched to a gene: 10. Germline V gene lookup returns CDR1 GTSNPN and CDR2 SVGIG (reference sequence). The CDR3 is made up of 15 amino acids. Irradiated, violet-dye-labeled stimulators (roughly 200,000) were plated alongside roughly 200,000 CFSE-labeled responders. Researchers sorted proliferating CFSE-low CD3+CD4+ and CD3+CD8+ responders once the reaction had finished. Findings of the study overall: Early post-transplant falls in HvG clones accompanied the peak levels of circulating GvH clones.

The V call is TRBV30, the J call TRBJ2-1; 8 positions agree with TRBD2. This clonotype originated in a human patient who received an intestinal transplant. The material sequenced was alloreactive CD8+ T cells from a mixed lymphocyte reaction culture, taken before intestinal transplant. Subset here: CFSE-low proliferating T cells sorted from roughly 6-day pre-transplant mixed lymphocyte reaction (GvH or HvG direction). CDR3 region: CAWRTRAGVRNEQFF. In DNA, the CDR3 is TGTGCCTGGAGGACTAGAGCGGGAGTACGCAATGAGCAGTTCTTC.